This T cell receptor (beta chain) stems from a study of blood T cell repertoires in COVID-19 (TCRdb year 2020). About the full investigation: Samples covering the acute and convalescent phases of COVID-19 were provided by collaborators in the United States, Italy and Spain. The prospective study material was composed of cDNA or gDNA derived from T cells, B-cell-depleted T cells, or PBMCs. Subjects who had been exposed to COVID-19, were actively infected with it, or had recovered from it provided the deeply sampled blood TCRbeta repertoires that made up the dataset. The repertoires were released in a freely available public database intended as a resource for research on the immune response to SARS-CoV-2. The samples were drawn from the first 160 participants of the ongoing ImmuneRACE study and from about 1,200 subjects provided by 6 global collaborators. Sample metadata almost always included a de-identified subject ID, COVID-19 status, age in years and sex. Where available, HLA class I and class II types were taken from metadata supplied by the sample provider and were not determined by assay-based typing.

The collaborating institutions used their own protocols to collect whole blood in K2EDTA tubes. For TCRbeta analysis, collaborators shipped samples in one of three forms: frozen whole blood, isolated PBMCs, or DNA extracted from either of those sample types. Points on this clone: No antigen is known for it. One base away there is no much larger clone; base qualities are not given.

From the cysteine up to the phenylalanine, the CDR3 has a length of 20 residues. Only the CDR3 portion is preserved as DNA: 60 bases, with reading frame beginning at the first base. From the germline V gene (reference sequence), CDR1 is MNHEY and CDR2 is SMNVEV. After removal of 6 bases from V and 2 bases from J, the junction retains 22 bases not matched to a gene. The immunoSEQ Assay, a bias-controlled multiplex PCR, was used to amplify TCRbeta CDR3 regions from genomic DNA. As for the authors' bioinformatics: The number of nucleated cells in each sample was estimated from the amplification of reference gene primers within the assay. To quantify the absolute abundance of each unique TCRbeta CDR3 rearrangement, sequence reads were collapsed and filtered. For each sample, productive Simpson clonality was calculated as the square root of Simpson's diversity index across productive rearrangements. TCRdb provides this immuneACCESS table in a form limited to in-frame rearrangements. Some clones are lacking; in checked studies, under half of them reflect an unresolved V gene, and why the rest are absent is not known. The V and J calls and clone size are taken from that table; D and trimming were inferred from the DNA. A total of about 98,000 clones appear in this sample, about 80% of them only once. The ten top clones hold approximately 24% of the sample.

Results the study describes overall, beyond this receptor: Clinical and demographic metadata were provided uncurated, with the amount varying by source and participant.

The source of this sequence is a man in his 70s with acute or convalescent COVID-19. Sequencing was done on a sample of peripheral blood. The rearranged chain carries TRBV27 and TRBJ2-7, with 10 bases aligning to TRBD2. The CDR3 region: CASRGWAGDTRTSGPYEQYF. The bases read TGTGCCAGCAGGGGGTGGGCAGGGGACACCCGGACTAGCGGTCCCTACGAGCAGTACTTC.